The 11 T cell receptor beta chains below were found in one sample sequenced in a study of PD-1 blockade in mismatch repair-deficient tumors. Profiled with immunoSEQ multiplex PCR; TCRdb holds only in-frame clones, not every one. The data contain under 75,000 clones, approximately 89% of them singletons. Sequencing was performed on peripheral blood, taken 52 weeks after starting pembrolizumab. All receptors derive from an adult with mismatch repair-deficient cancer.

The chain has TRBV27 and TRBJ1-3, with 7 positions matching TRBD1. The CDR3 loop spans 18 amino acids. Germline V gives CDR1 MNHEY, CDR2 SMNVEV (reference sequence). Unmatched junction bases numbered 14, after V lost 6 bases and J lost 0 bases. The CDR3 DNA reads as TGTGCCAGCAGCCGAACCGGGACAGCTATTTCCTCTGGAAACACCATATATTTT. Protein: CASSRTGTAISSGNTIYF.

V usage is TRBV4-3 and J usage is TRBJ2-2; D is uncertain. Trimming shortened V by 0 bases and J by 8 bases, and 10 bases separated the two germline ends. CDR1 and CDR2 from the germline V gene are LGHNA and YSLEER. The CDR3 is 14 amino acids. The CDR3 spells CASSQDRNGGELFF. The CDR3 nucleotides are TGCGCCAGCAGCCAAGACAGGAACGGGGGGGAGCTGTTTTTT.

V gene TRBV7-9 combines with J gene TRBJ2-7; either TRBD1 or TRBD2 may supply D (5 bases each). Germline CDR1 and CDR2: SEHNR and FQNEAQ (reference sequence). With 1 base removed from V and 0 bases from J, the gap between germline ends came to 10 bases. CDR3 length equals 15 residues. The CDR3 DNA sequence: TGTGCCAGCAGCTTAGGTCGTGGGGGCTCCTACGAGCAGTACTTC. The encoded protein is CASSLGRGGSYEQYF.

The rearrangement joins TRBV5-8 to TRBJ1-4, with D tentatively TRBD1 (5 bases). Germline CDR1 SGHTS, CDR2 YDEGEE. With 2 bases removed from V and 8 bases from J, the gap between germline ends came to 22 bases. The CDR3 consists of 17 residues. The CDR3 DNA follows: TGTGCCAGCAGCTTTAGGGAAGCAGGGCCGATAAGGGAAAAACTGTTTTTT. This codes for CASSFREAGPIREKLFF.

This chain joins TRBV11-3 and TRBJ2-5; D gene unclear. From germline, CDR1 is SGHNT and CDR2 YENEEA. The CDR3 consists of 11 residues. Trimming left V 5 bases short and J 5 bases short, with 6 bases between. CDR3 DNA sequence: TGTGCCAGCAGCGAACAGGAGACCCAGTACTTC. It specifies CASSEQETQYF.

This rearrangement joins TRBV4-1 to TRBJ2-1, with 7 bases aligning to TRBD2. The CDR3 contains 18 residues. V was clipped by 1 base and J by 4 bases; unmatched bases: 13. CDR1 and CDR2 (germline): MGHRA, YSYEKL. The CDR3 coding sequence is TGCGCCAGCAGCCAAGTTAACTCGGGACTAAGACTATACAATGAGCAGTTCTTC. This encodes CASSQVNSGLRLYNEQFF.

This rearrangement joins TRBV5-1 to TRBJ2-3, with TRBD1 matching 11 bases. Looked up from germline, CDR1 is SGHRS and CDR2 is YFSETQ. This CDR3 comprises 15 residues. V shed 4 bases and J 3 bases; nucleotides not matched to a gene: 4. The DNA of the CDR3 is TGCGCCAGCAGCCCGGACAGGGGGCTAACAGATACGCAGTATTTT. It translates to CASSPDRGLTDTQYF.

V gene TRBV18 combines with J gene TRBJ2-7, with 7 bases lining up with TRBD1. The V segment lost 5 bases and the J segment 0 bases; nucleotides outside the gene matches: 7. The CDR3 covers 15 residues. CDR1 and CDR2 (germline): KGHSH, LQKENI. CDR3 sequence reads: CASSGTSGGSYEQYF. DNA of the CDR3: TGTGCCAGCTCAGGAACCTCAGGGGGCTCCTACGAGCAGTACTTC.

The chain is built from TRBV28 and TRBJ2-7; D may correspond to TRBD1 or TRBD2 (5 bases each). Trimming cost V 2 bases and J 8 bases, with 16 bases left between them. This CDR3 spans 14 amino acids. Per the germline V gene, CDR1 is MDHEN and CDR2 is SYDVKM. CDR3 coding DNA: TGTGCCAGCAGTTTACGGCAGATCTGGGGGAAGCAGTACTTC. It is translated as CASSLRQIWGKQYF.

In its sample, this clone was seen once. The chain links TRBV7-8 to TRBJ2-2; TRBD1 matches at 8 bases. CDR1 SGHVS and CDR2 FQNEAQ come from the germline V gene. CDR3 length: 15 amino acids. The J segment lost 4 bases and the V segment lost 3 bases, leaving 4 bases of the junction unmatched. CDR3 sequence: CASSLNQGATGELFF. For the CDR3, the DNA is TGTGCCAGCAGCTTGAATCAGGGGGCCACCGGGGAGCTGTTTTTT.

V and J are TRBV29-1 and TRBJ1-1; 7 bases match TRBD1. Trimming removed 4 bases from V and 1 base from J; junction bases left unmatched: 3. CDR3 length: 13 amino acids. From germline, CDR1 is SQVTM and CDR2 ANQGSEA. CDR3 bases: TGCAGCGTTGCGGGACAGCAGAACACTGAAGCTTTCTTT. Encoded protein: CSVAGQQNTEAFF.